This T cell receptor (beta chain) appears in the sequencing data of a study of blood T cells in healthy people across ages. The sample providers were healthy Caucasian people from Russia, aged roughly 6 to 95. The CDR3 has 15 residues. With V trimmed by 5 bases and J by 0 bases, 5 bases remained unmatched. CDR1 is SGHRS and CDR2 is YFSETQ in the germline V gene. Combining a sample-barcoded 5' primer with a J-beta primer mix, a second PCR ran for 7 to 11 cycles. TCRdb re-called the 5' RACE reads with MiXCR, one entry per CDR3 protein. The table shows 850,000 to 1,000,000 distinct CDR3 sequences, with roughly 47% occurring only once. This clonotype was counted only a few times. Its antigen is unknown. Overall study findings and caveats: Since the PBMCs were unsorted, naive and antigen-experienced cells could not be conclusively compared.

The chain joins TRBV5-1 to TRBJ2-1, with 7 bases that match TRBD2. The sequenced material came from blood. The clonotype comes from an older woman in good health. The CDR3 is CASRKGLLSYNEQFF. The CDR3 coding sequence is TGCGCCAGCAGGAAGGGACTACTCTCCTACAATGAGCAGTTCTTC.